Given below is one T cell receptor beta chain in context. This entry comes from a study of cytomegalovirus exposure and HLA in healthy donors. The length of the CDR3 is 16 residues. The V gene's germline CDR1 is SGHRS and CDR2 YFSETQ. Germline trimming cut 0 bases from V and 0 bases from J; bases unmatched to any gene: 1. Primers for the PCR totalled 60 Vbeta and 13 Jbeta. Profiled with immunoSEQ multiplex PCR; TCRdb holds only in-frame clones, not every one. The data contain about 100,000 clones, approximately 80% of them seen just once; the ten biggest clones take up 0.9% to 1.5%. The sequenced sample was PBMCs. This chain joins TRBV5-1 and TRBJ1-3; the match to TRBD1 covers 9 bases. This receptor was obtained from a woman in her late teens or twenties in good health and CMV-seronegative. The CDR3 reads CASSLGTGDSGNTIYF. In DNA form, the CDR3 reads TGCGCCAGCAGCTTGGGGACAGGGGACTCTGGAAACACCATATATTTT.